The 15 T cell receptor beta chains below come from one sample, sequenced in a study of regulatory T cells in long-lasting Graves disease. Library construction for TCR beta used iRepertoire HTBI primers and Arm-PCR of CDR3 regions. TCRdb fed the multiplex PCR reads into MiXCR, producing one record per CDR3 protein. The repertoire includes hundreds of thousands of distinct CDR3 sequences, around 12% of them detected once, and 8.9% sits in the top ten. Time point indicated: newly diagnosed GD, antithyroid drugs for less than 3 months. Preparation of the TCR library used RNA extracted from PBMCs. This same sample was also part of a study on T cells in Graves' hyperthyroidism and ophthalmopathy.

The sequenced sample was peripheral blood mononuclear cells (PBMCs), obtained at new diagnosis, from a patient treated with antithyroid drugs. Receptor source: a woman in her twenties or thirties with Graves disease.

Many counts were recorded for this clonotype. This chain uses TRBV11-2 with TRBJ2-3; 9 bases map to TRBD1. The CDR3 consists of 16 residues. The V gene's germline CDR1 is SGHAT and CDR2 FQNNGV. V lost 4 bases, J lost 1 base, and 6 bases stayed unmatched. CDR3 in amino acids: CASSSNRGRGTDTQYF. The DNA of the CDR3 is TGTGCCAGCAGCTCCAACAGGGGGCGGGGCACAGATACGCAGTATTTT.

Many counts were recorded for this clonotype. The CDR3 DNA sequence: TGTGCCAGCAGACCGCAACGTGGGACAGGACGCTCTGGAAACACCATATATTTT. Protein sequence: CASRPQRGTGRSGNTIYF. The rearrangement joins TRBV12-3 or TRBV12-4 to TRBJ1-3; 8 bases align to TRBD1. The length of the CDR3 is 18 residues. The V and J ends lost 6 bases and 0 bases, in that order; junction bases with no gene match: 13.

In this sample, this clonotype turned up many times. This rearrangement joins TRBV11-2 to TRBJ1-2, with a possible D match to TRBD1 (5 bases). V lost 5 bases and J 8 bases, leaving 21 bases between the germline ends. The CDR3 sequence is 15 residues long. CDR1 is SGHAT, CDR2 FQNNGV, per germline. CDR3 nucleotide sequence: TGTGCCAGCAGCCCATCCCCAGGGAATGGTTTCGGCTACACCTTC. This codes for CASSPSPGNGFGYTF.

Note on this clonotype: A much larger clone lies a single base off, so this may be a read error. The CDR3 sequence is CASSLGQAQETQYF. Here the CDR3 DNA reads TGTGCCAGCAGCTTGGGACAGGCCCAAGAGACCCAGTACTTC. The chain carries TRBV5-5 and TRBJ2-5, with D perhaps matching TRBD1 (6 bases). Trimming cost V 0 bases and J 1 base, with 7 bases left between them. Germline V gives CDR1 SGHKS, CDR2 YYEKEE (reference sequence). This CDR3 has 14 amino acids.

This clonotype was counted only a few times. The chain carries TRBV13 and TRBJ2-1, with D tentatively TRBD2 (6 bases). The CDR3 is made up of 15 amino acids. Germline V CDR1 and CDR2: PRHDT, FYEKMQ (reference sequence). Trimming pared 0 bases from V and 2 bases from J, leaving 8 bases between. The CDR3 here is CASSLGRGAYNEQFF. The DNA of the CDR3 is TGTGCCAGCAGCTTAGGACGCGGGGCCTACAATGAGCAGTTCTTC.

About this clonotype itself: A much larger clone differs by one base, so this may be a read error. CDR3 DNA sequence: TGTGCCAGCAAGAAAATACGGGAGGCCCCGTTCGCGAACACCGGGGAGCTGTTTTTT. It codes for CASKKIREAPFANTGELFF. The V gene is TRBV6-1, the J gene TRBJ2-2, with 7 bases identical to TRBD2. The V gene end was trimmed by 7 bases and the J gene end by 0 bases; junction bases not matched to a gene: 17. From germline, CDR1 is MNHNS and CDR2 SASEGT. CDR3 length: 19 residues.

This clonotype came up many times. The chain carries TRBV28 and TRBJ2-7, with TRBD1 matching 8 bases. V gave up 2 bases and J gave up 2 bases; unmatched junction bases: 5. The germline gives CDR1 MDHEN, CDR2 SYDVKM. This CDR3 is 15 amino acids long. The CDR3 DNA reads TGTGCCAGCAGTTTAGGGGGACAGGCCCCCTACGAGCAGTACTTC. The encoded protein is CASSLGGQAPYEQYF.

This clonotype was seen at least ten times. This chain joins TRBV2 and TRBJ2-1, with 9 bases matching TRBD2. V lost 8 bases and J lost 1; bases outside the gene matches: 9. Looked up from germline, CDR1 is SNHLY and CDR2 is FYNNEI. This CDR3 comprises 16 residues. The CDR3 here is CASGPIAGESYNEQFF. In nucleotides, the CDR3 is TGTGCCAGCGGACCTATAGCGGGAGAGTCCTACAATGAGCAGTTCTTC.

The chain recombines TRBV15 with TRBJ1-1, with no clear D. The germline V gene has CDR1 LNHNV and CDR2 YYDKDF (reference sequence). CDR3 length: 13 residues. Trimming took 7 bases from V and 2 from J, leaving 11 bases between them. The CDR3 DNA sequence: TGTGCCACCACCCCGAGAGGAAACACTGAAGCTTTCTTT. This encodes CATTPRGNTEAFF.

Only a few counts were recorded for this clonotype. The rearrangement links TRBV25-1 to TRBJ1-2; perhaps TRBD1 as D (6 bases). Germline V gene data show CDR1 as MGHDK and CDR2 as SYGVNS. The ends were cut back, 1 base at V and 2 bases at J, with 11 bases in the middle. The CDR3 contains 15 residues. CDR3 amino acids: CASSEWSTGNYGYTF. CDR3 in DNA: TGTGCCAGCAGTGAATGGAGCACAGGGAACTATGGCTACACCTTC.

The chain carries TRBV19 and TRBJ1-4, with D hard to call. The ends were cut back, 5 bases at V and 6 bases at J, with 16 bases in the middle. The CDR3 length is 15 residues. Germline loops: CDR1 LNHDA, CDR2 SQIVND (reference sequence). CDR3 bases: TGTGCCAGTAGTGCCGCAGGTGCGATGGATGAAAAACTGTTTTTT. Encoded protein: CASSAAGAMDEKLFF.

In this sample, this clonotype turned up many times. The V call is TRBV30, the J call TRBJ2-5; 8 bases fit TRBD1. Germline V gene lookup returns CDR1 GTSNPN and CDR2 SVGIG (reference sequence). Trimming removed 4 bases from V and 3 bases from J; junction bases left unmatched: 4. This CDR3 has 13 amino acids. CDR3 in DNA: TGTGCCTGGACCCGGACAGGGAAAGAGACCCAGTACTTC. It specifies CAWTRTGKETQYF.

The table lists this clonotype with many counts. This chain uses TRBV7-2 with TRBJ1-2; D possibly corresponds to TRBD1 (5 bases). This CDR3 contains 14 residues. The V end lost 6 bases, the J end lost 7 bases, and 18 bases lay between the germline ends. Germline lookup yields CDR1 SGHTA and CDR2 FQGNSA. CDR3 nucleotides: TGTGCCAGCAGGTCTTTGGGAGGGGAGACTGGCTACACCTTC. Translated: CASRSLGGETGYTF.

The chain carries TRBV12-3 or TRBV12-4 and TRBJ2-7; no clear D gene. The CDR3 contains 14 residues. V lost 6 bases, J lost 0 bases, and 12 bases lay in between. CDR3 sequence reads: CASRSGRASYEQYF. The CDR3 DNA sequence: TGTGCCAGCAGGTCAGGACGGGCCTCCTACGAGCAGTACTTC.

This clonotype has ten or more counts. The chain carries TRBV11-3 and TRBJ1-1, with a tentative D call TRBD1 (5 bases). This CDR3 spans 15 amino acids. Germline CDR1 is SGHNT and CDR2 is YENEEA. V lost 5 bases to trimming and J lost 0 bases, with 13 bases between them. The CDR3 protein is CASSPGRMMNTEAFF. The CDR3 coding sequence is TGTGCCAGCAGCCCGGGACGGATGATGAACACTGAAGCTTTCTTT.